At least ten counts were recorded for the clone carrying this TCR beta chain. Its antigen is still unknown. The entry originates in a study of metastatic and nonmetastatic thyroid tumors. General study results and limits: Malignant tumors reportedly showed significantly higher TCR beta diversity than benign nodules in both blood and tumor.

TCRdb reanalyzed the PCR reads via MiXCR. The repertoire holds tens of thousands of clones, with about 12% as singletons. The germline CDR1 and CDR2 sequences are MGHRA and YSYEKL. CDR3 size: 15 residues. Trimming took off 1 base at V and 4 bases at J, with 13 bases between the two ends. Thyroid surgery took place with no prior treatment in any patient. The material sequenced was tumor tissue. The clonotype comes from a female donor with papillary thyroid cancer or a benign thyroid nodule (not recorded which). Some clones in this sample may be carry-over from other donors' samples. This sequence joins TRBV4-1 and TRBJ1-1; D is perhaps TRBD1 (5 bases). CDR3 nucleotides: TGCGCCAGCAGCCAAGTTAGCCTACAGGTCACTGAAGCTTTCTTT. This sequence encodes CASSQVSLQVTEAFF.